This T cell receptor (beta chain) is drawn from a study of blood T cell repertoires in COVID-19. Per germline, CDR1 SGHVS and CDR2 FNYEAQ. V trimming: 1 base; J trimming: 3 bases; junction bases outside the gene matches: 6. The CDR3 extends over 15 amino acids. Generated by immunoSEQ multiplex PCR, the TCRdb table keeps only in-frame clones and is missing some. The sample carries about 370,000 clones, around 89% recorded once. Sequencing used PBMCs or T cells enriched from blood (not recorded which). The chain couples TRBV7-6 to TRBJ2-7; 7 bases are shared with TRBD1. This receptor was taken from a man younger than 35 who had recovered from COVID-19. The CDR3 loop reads CASSLGQGDYYEQYF. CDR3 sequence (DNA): TGTGCCAGCAGCTTAGGTCAGGGGGATTACTACGAGCAGTACTTC.